This T cell receptor beta chain was recorded in a study of shared T cell receptors in the human thymus. Sequenced by immunoSEQ multiplex PCR; TCRdb stores in-frame clones only, minus some. The sample has more than 550,000 clones; around 87% are singletons. CDR3 length: 15 residues. Between the trimmed V and J ends, which lost 4 bases and 5 bases, there was a span of 19 bases. The germline gives CDR1 SGDLS, CDR2 YYNGEE. This sample also belongs to another study, concerning human thymus T cells.

This TCR was recovered from a boy in the first two years of life with a congenital heart defect. Sequencing input: thymocytes. The genes are TRBV9 and TRBJ2-7; D ambiguous. The CDR3: CASSSPRDTTNEQYF. As DNA, the CDR3 is TGTGCCAGCAGCTCTCCCCGAGACACCACCAACGAGCAGTACTTC.